Here is one TCR beta chain with its context. No antigen is known for it. No qualities accompany the bases; no much larger clone lies one base away. The V end loses 2 bases and the J end loses 0 bases, and a stretch of 12 bases separates them. Reading from cysteine to phenylalanine, the CDR3 counts 16 amino acids. Kept here is only the CDR3 DNA, which spans 48 bases and is read in frame from base 1. CDR1 and CDR2 were assigned from the germline V gene as SGHDT and YYEEEE. Each PCR received spiked-in synthetic TCR analog templates so that absolute template abundance could be estimated from read counts. The immunoSEQ assay used bias-controlled V and J gene primers to amplify TCRbeta CDR3 regions from genomic DNA. Rearranged TCRbeta segments were sequenced at approximately 20X coverage. As for the authors' bioinformatics: Clustering was used to correct sequencing errors, and CDR3s were annotated against IMGT so that V, D and J genes could be assigned. Only productive TCRbeta rearrangements were used in downstream analyses, excluding out-of-frame or stop-codon sequences. Clonality was calculated as one minus the Shannon entropy normalized by the log of the number of unique productive sequences. Clones differing between time points or between blood and tumor were identified using Fisher's exact test with Benjamini-Hochberg correction, with an adjusted p below 0.01 applied as the threshold. The table comes from immuneACCESS by way of TCRdb, which keeps in-frame sequences with V and J called. Part of the clones is missing from these tables; in studies checked, under half for an unresolved V gene and the rest for unknown reasons. Clone size and V and J calls were adopted from that table, with D and trimming inferred from the DNA. For this sample the table gives nearly 45,000 clones, of which roughly four fifths were detected only once. Approximately 13% of the sample is held by the ten biggest clonotypes.

This entry comes from a study of PD-L1 blockade in urothelial cancer (TCRdb year 2017). About the full investigation: Every patient began therapy at some point between 2013 and 2015 and was given atezolizumab 1,200 mg intravenously every 3 weeks. About 85% of the roughly 30 patients were males with bladder-origin urothelial cancer, and about 60% of the 29 reported a prior smoking history. An ECOG performance status of 0 or 1 was recorded for the patients, and 0 to 3 prior chemotherapy regimens had been received by the patients. Blood samples were analyzed 3 weeks after the start of treatment (second dose) and 6 weeks after the start of treatment. A median of roughly 140,000 T cells and 65,000 to 90,000 unique TCRs was obtained from blood samples, and a median clonality of around 0.08 was observed. Somatic, immune and clinical correlates of response to PD-L1 blockade with atezolizumab in urothelial cancer were the focus of an exploratory multi-omic analysis. TCR sequencing covered pretreatment tumor samples and matched, serially collected peripheral blood taken before and after atezolizumab treatment. Durable clinical benefit meant progression-free survival longer than 6 months, and TCR features were also tested against progression-free and overall survival. In the same patients, pretreatment tumors underwent whole exome sequencing and RNA sequencing in addition to TCR sequencing. Eight or nine patients reached durable clinical benefit, while some 20 patients did not. Approximately 30 patients had pretreatment blood TCR-seq, roughly 24 had at least one posttreatment blood collection, and roughly 24 had tumor TCR-seq. Overall study results and their limits: Because of the small sample size (n = 29) and the many exploratory analyses performed, the results are intended to be regarded as hypothesis-generating. Improved progression-free and overall survival was found to be associated with pretreatment peripheral blood TCR clonality below the median. At 3 weeks after the start of treatment, tumor-associated TCR clones in peripheral blood had expanded more in patients with durable benefit (n of about 20, p = 0.022).

The time point label, as the study defines it: peripheral blood 6 weeks after treatment start. The cohort comprised 25 to 30 patients with locally advanced or metastatic urothelial carcinoma treated at Memorial Sloan Kettering on a trial protocol. Peripheral blood mononuclear cells were collected from each patient pretreatment and during treatment, giving between 1 and 8 total time points per patient. The Qiagen DNeasy Blood extraction kit was used to purify genomic DNA from total PBMCs and tumor samples. PBMCs were collected pretreatment and during treatment, and were isolated and stored as previously described.

The clonotype comes from a man between 60 and 70 years old with urothelial cancer. The sequencing here drew on PBMCs, taken around atezolizumab (anti-PD-L1) treatment. This chain joins TRBV5-6 to TRBJ1-5, with the D gene call left open. The CDR3 in this case is CASSFYKDYSNQPQHF. The sequenced DNA is TGTGCCAGCAGCTTCTACAAGGACTATAGCAATCAGCCCCAGCATTTT.